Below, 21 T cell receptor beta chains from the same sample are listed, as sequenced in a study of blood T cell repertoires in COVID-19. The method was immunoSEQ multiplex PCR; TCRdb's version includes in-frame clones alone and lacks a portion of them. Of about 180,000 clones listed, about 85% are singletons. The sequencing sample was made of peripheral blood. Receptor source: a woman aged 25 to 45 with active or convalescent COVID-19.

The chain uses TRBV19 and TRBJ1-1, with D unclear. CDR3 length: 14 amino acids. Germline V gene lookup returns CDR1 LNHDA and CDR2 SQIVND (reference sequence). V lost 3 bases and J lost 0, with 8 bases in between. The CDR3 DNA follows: TGTGCCAGTAGTATTGGGCAGATGAACACTGAAGCTTTCTTT. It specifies CASSIGQMNTEAFF.

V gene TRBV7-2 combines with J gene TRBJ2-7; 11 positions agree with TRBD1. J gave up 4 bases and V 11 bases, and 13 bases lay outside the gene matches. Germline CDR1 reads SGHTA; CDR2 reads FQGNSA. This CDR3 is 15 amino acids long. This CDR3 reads CASNTRGTGGYEQYF. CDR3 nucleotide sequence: TGTGCCTCTAATACGAGGGGGACAGGGGGTTACGAGCAGTACTTC.

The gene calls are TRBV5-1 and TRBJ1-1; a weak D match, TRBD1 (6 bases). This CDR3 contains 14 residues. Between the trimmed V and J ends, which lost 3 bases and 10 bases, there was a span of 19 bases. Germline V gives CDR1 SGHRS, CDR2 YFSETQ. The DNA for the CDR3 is TGCGCCAGCAGCTCGGTCGCAGGGATGGGGGCAGCTTTCTTT. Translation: CASSSVAGMGAAFF.

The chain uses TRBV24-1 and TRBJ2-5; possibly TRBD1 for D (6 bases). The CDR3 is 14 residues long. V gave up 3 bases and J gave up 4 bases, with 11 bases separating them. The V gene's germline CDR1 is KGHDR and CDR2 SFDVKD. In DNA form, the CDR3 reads TGTGCCACCAGTGATCGGACAGCCGGAGAGACCCAGTACTTC. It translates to CATSDRTAGETQYF.

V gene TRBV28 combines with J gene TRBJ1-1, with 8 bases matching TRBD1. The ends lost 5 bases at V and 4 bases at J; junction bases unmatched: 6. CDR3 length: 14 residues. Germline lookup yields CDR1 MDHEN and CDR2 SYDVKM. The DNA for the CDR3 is TGTGCCAGCAGTCCCCGGACAGGGTCCACTGAAGCTTTCTTT. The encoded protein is CASSPRTGSTEAFF.

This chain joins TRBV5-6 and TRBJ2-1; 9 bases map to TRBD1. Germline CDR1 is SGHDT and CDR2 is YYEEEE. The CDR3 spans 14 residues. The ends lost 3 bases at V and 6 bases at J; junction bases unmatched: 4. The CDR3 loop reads CASSWGQGFNEQFF. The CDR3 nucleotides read TGTGCCAGCAGCTGGGGACAGGGATTCAATGAGCAGTTCTTC.

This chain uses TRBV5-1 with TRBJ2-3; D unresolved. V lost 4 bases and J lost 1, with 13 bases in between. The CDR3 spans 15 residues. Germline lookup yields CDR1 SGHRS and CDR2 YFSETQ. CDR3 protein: CASSRNDRGTDTQYF. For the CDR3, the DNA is TGCGCCAGCAGCAGAAACGACCGGGGCACAGATACGCAGTATTTT.

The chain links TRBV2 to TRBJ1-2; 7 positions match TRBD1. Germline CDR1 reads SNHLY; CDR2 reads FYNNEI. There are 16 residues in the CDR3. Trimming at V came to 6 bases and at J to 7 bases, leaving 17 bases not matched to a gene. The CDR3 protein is CASSLGDLEGASGYTF. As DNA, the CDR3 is TGTGCCAGCAGCTTAGGGGATCTGGAGGGGGCAAGTGGCTACACCTTC.

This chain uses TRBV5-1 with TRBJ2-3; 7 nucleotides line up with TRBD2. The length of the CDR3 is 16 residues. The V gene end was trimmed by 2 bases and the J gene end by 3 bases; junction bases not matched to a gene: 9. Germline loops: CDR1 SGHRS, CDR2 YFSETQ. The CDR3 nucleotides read TGCGCCAGCAGCTTTCGTGCGGGAGTCCCGACAGATACGCAGTATTTT. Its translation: CASSFRAGVPTDTQYF.

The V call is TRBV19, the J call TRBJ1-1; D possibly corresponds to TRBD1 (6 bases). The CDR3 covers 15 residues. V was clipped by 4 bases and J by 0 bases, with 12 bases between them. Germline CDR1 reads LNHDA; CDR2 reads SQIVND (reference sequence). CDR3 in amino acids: CASSTRQEVNTEAFF. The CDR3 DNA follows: TGTGCCAGTAGTACTCGACAGGAGGTGAACACTGAAGCTTTCTTT.

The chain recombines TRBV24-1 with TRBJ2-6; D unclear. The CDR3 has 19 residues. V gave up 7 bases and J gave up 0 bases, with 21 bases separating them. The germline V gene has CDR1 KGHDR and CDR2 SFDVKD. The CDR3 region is CATSPESLKLFSGANVLTF. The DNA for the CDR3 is TGTGCCACCAGCCCCGAGTCCCTGAAGCTATTCTCTGGGGCCAACGTCCTGACTTTC.

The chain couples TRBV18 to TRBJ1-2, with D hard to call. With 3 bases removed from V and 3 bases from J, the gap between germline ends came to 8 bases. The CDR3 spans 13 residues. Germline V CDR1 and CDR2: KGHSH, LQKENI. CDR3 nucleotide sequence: TGTGCCAGCTCACCCGGGGTGTACTATGGCTACACCTTC. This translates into CASSPGVYYGYTF.

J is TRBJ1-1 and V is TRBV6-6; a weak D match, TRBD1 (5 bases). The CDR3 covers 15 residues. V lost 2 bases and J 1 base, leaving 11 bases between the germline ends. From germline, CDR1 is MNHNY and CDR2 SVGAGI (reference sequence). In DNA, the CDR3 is TGTGCCAGCAGTTACGGGACTGGAAAGAACACTGAAGCTTTCTTT. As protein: CASSYGTGKNTEAFF.

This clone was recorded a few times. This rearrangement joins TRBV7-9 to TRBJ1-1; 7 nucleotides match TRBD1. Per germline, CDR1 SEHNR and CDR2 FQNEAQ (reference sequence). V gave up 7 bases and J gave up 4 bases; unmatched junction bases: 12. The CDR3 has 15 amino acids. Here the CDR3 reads CASIQRQGRATEAFF. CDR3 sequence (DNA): TGTGCCAGCATCCAAAGACAGGGCCGTGCCACTGAAGCTTTCTTT. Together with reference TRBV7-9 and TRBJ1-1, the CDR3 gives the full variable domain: DTGVSQNPRHKITKRGQNVTFRCDPISEHNRLYWYRQTLGQGPEFLTYFQNEAQLEKSRLLSDRFSAERPKGSFSTLEIQRTEQGDSAMYLCASIQRQGRATEAFFGQGTRLTVV.

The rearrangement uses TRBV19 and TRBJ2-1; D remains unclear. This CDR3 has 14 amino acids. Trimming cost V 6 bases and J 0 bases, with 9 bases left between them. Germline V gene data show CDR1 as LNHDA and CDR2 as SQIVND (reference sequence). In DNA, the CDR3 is TGTGCCAGTAGCCTATTCTCCTCCTACAATGAGCAGTTCTTC. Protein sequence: CASSLFSSYNEQFF.

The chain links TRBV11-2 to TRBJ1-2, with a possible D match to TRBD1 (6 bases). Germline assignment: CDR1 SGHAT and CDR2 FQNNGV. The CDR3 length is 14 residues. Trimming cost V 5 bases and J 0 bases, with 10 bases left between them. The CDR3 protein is CASSTTGSNYGYTF. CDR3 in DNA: TGTGCCAGCAGCACAACAGGGTCTAACTATGGCTACACCTTC.

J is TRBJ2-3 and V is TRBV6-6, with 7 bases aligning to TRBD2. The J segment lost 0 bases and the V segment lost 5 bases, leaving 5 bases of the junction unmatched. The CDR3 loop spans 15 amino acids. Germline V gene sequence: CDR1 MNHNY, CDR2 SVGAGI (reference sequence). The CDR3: CASSRGLPSTDTQYF. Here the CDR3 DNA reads TGTGCCAGCAGTAGGGGACTACCAAGCACAGATACGCAGTATTTT.

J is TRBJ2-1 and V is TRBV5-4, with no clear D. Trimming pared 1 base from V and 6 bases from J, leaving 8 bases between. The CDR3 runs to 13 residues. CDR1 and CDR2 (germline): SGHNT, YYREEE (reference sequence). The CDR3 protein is CASSLNPGNEQFF. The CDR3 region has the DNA TGTGCCAGCAGCTTGAATCCGGGCAATGAGCAGTTCTTC.

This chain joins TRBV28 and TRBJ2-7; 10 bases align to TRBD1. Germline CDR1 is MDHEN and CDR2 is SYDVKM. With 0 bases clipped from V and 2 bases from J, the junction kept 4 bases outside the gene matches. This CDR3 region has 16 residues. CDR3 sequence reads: CASSLWPGQGPYEQYF. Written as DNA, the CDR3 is TGTGCCAGCAGTTTATGGCCGGGACAGGGGCCCTACGAGCAGTACTTC.

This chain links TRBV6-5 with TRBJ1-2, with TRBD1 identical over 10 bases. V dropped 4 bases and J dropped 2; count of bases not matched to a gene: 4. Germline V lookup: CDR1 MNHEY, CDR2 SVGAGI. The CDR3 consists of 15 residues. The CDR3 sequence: CASSSPGQGNYGYTF. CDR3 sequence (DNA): TGTGCCAGCAGTTCTCCGGGACAGGGGAACTATGGCTACACCTTC.

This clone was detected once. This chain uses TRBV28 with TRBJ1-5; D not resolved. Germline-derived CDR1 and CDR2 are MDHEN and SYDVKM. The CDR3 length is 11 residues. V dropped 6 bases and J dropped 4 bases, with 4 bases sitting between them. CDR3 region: CASSVNQPQHF. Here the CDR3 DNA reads TGTGCCAGCAGCGTAAATCAGCCCCAGCATTTT.